One and the same sample provided the 5 T cell receptor beta chains below, sequenced in a study of cytomegalovirus exposure and HLA in healthy donors. Researchers ran the PCR with 60 Vbeta and 13 Jbeta primers. Assay: immunoSEQ multiplex PCR; the TCRdb copy retains only in-frame clones and omits some. Among about 180,000 clones, about 80% were seen once, and the ten largest hold less than 4.5%. Sequenced: PBMCs. These TCRs come from a woman in her sixties in good health and CMV-seropositive.

CDR3 residues: CASSFQALETQYF. The CDR3, as DNA: TGTGCCAGCAGCTTTCAAGCTTTAGAGACCCAGTACTTC. The chain combines TRBV7-3 with TRBJ2-5; D unresolved. Trimming shortened V by 3 bases and J by 4 bases, and 9 bases separated the two germline ends. Germline-derived CDR1 and CDR2 are SGHTA and FQGTGA. This CDR3 is built from 13 residues.

In DNA form, the CDR3 reads TGTGCCAGCAGGACCGGGACAGGGGGCAATCAGCCCCAGCATTTT. Amino acid sequence: CASRTGTGGNQPQHF. The gene calls are TRBV27 and TRBJ1-5, with 10 bases fitting TRBD1. The germline CDR1 and CDR2 sequences are MNHEY and SMNVEV (reference sequence). The J segment lost 2 bases and the V segment lost 6 bases, leaving 4 bases of the junction unmatched. The CDR3 sequence is 15 residues long.

This chain joins TRBV30 and TRBJ2-7; 9 bases agree with TRBD2. V shed 3 bases and J 0 bases; nucleotides not matched to a gene: 12. Per germline, CDR1 GTSNPN and CDR2 SVGIG (reference sequence). The CDR3 runs to 17 residues. The CDR3 sequence: CAWRVWLAGTPSYEQYF. In DNA, the CDR3 is TGTGCCTGGAGGGTGTGGCTAGCGGGGACCCCCTCCTACGAGCAGTACTTC.

The rearrangement joins TRBV18 to TRBJ2-1, with a tentative D call TRBD1 (6 bases). Trimming cost V 3 bases and J 0 bases, with 9 bases left between them. The CDR3 has 15 amino acids. CDR1 is KGHSH and CDR2 is LQKENI in the germline V gene. In DNA, the CDR3 is TGTGCCAGCTCACCGACAGGCCTCTCCTACAATGAGCAGTTCTTC. Its translation is CASSPTGLSYNEQFF.

This chain connects TRBV6-5 to TRBJ1-4; D is ambiguous. Germline CDR1 and CDR2: MNHEY and SVGAGI. The CDR3 extends over 13 amino acids. V was cut by 6 bases and J by 1 base, with 6 bases left in between. The CDR3 nucleotides read TGTGCCAGCAGACAGCAAACTAATGAAAAACTGTTTTTT. This sequence encodes CASRQQTNEKLFF.